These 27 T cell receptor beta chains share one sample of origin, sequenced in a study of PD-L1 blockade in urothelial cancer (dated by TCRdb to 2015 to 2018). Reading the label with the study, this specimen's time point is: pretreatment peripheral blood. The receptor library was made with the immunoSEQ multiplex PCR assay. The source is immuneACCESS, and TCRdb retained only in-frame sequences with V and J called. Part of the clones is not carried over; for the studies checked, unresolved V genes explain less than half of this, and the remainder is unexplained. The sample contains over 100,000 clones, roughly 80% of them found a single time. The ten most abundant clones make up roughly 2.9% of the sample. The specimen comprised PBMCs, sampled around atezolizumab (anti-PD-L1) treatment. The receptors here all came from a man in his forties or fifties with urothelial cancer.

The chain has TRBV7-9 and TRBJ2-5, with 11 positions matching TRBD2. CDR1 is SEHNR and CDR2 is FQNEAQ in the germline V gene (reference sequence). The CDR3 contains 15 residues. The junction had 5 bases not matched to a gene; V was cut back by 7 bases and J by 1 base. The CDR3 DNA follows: TGTGCCAGCACCCGACTAGCGGGGATCCAAGAGACCCAGTACTTC. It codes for CASTRLAGIQETQYF.

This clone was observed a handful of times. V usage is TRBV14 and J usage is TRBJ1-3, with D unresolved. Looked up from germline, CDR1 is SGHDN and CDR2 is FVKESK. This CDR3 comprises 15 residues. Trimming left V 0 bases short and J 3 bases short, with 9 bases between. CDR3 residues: CASSQDRVGGNTIYF. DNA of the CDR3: TGTGCCAGCAGCCAAGATCGGGTGGGTGGAAACACCATATATTTT.

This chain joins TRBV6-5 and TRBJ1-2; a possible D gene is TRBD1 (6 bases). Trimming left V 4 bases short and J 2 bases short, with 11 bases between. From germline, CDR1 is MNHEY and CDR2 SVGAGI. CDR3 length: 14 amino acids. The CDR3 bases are TGTGCCAGCAGTTCACCACAGGGAAACTATGGCTACACCTTC. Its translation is CASSSPQGNYGYTF.

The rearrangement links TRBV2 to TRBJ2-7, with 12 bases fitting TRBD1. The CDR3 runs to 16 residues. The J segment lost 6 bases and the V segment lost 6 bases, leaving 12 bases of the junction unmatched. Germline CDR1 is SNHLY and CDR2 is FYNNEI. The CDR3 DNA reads TGTGCCAGCAGAGGTCCGGGACAGGGGGCAACTAGCGAGCAGTACTTC. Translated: CASRGPGQGATSEQYF.

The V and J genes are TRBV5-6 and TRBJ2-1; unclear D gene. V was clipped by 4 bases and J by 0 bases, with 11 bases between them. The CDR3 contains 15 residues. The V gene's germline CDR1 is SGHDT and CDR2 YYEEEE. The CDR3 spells CASSAQPSSYNEQFF. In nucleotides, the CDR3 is TGTGCCAGCAGCGCCCAGCCTAGCTCCTACAATGAGCAGTTCTTC. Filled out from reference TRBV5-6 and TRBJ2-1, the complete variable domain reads DAGVTQSPTHLIKTRGQQVTLRCSPKSGHDTVSWYQQALGQGPQFIFQYYEEEERQRGNFPDRFSGHQFPNYSSELNVNALLLGDSALYLCASSAQPSSYNEQFFGPGTRLTVL.

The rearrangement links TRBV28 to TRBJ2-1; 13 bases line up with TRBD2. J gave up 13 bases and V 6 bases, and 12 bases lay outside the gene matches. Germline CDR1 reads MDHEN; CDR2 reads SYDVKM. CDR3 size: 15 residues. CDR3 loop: CASRYTGTSGEEQFF. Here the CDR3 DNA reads TGTGCCAGCAGATACACCGGGACTAGCGGGGAGGAACAGTTCTTC.

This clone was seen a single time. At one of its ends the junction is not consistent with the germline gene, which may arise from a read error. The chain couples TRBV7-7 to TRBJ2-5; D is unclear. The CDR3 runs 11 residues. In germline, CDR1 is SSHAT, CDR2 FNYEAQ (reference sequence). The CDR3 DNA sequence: TGTGCTAGCAGCTTACTGGAGACCCAGTACTTC. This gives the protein CASSLLETQYF. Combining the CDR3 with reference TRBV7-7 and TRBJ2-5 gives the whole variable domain GAGVSQSPRYKVTKRGQDVTLRCDPISSHATLYWYQQALGQGPEFLTYFNYEAQPDKSGLPSDRFSAERPEGSISTLTIQRTEQRDSAMYRCASSLLETQYFGPGTRLLVL.

The CDR3 reads CASPLWAYTEAFF. CDR3 DNA: TGCGCCAGCCCCCTGTGGGCGTACACTGAAGCTTTCTTT. The V gene is TRBV23-1, the J gene TRBJ1-1; D remains ambiguous. TRBV23-1 is an open reading frame, and its role is uncertain. V was shortened by 8 bases and J by 3 bases, with 13 bases between the two germline ends. The CDR3 runs 13 residues.

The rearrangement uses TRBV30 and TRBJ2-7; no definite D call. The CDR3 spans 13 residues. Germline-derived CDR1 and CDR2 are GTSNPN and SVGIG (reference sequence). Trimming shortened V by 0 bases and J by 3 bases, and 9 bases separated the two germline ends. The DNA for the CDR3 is TGTGCCTGGAGTGTCTCGTTCGTCTACGAGCAGTACTTC. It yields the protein CAWSVSFVYEQYF. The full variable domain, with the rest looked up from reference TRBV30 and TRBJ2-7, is SQTIHQWPATLVQPVGSPLSLECTVEGTSNPNLYWYRQAAGRGLQLLFYSVGIGQISSEVPQNLSASRPQDRQFILSSKKLLLSDSGFYLCAWSVSFVYEQYFGPGTRLTVT.

CDR3 in amino acids: CASSMVPGSLGYNEQFF. In nucleotides, the CDR3 is TGTGCCAGTAGTATGGTCCCCGGGAGTTTAGGTTACAATGAGCAGTTCTTC. The chain has TRBV19 and TRBJ2-1, with TRBD2 as a possible D gene (6 bases). The CDR3 sequence is 17 residues long. Trimming shortened V by 3 bases and J by 4 bases, and 19 bases separated the two germline ends. The germline V gene encodes CDR1 LNHDA and CDR2 SQIVND (reference sequence).

The CDR3 nucleotides read TGTGCCAGCAGCTTAAAGGGAGGGACCAATCAGCCCCAGCATTTT. Encoded protein: CASSLKGGTNQPQHF. The chain has TRBV11-2 and TRBJ1-5; TRBD1 is a possible D gene (5 bases). CDR1 SGHAT and CDR2 FQNNGV come from the germline V gene. Between the trimmed V and J ends, which lost 2 bases and 3 bases, there was a span of 11 bases. The CDR3 extends over 15 amino acids.

CDR3 in amino acids: CASSPGLAGAYEQYF. CDR3 DNA sequence: TGCGCCAGCAGCCCCGGGCTAGCGGGGGCCTACGAGCAGTACTTC. This rearrangement joins TRBV10-2 to TRBJ2-7, with TRBD2 matching 10 bases. The CDR3 consists of 15 residues. CDR1 and CDR2 from the germline V gene are WSHSY and SAAADI. The ends lost 6 bases at V and 2 bases at J; junction bases unmatched: 7.

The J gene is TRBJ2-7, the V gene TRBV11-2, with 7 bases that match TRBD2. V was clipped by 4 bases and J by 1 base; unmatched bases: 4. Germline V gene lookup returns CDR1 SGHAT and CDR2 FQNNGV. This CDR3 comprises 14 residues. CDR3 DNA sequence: TGTGCCAGCAGCTGGGGGGGGAGTTCCTACGAGCAGTACTTC. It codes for CASSWGGSSYEQYF. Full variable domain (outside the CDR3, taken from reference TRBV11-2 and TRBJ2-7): EAGVAQSPRYKIIEKRQSVAFWCNPISGHATLYWYQQILGQGPKLLIQFQNNGVVDDSQLPKDRFSAERLKGVDSTLKIQPAKLEDSAVYLCASSWGGSSYEQYFGPGTRLTVT.

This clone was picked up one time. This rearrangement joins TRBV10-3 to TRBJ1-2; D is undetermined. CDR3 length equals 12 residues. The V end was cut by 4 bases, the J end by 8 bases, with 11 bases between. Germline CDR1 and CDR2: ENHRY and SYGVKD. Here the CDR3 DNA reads TGTGCCATCAGTGCTTCCGTCTACGGCTACACCTTC. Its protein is CAISASVYGYTF.

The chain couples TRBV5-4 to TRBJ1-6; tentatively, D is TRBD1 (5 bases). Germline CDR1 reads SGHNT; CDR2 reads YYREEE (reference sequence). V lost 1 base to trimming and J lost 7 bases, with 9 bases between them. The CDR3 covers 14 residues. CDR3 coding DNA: TGTGCCAGCAGCTTGAAGGGGAAAAATTCACCCCTCCACTTT. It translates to CASSLKGKNSPLHF. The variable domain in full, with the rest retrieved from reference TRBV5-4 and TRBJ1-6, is ETGVTQSPTHLIKTRGQQVTLRCSSQSGHNTVSWYQQALGQGPQFIFQYYREEENGRGNFPPRFSGLQFPNYSSELNVNALELDDSALYLCASSLKGKNSPLHFGNGTRLTVT.

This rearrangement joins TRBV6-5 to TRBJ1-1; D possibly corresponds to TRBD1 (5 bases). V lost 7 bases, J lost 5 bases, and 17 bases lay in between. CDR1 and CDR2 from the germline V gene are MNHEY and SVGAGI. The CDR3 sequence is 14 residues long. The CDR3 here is CASTLLRGGTEAFF. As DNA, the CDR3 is TGTGCCAGCACCCTTCTGCGGGGGGGGACTGAAGCTTTCTTT.

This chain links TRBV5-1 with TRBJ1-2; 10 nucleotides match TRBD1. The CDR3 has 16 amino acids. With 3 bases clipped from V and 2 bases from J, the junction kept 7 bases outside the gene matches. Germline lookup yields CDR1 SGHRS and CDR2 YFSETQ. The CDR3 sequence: CASSSGTGVTNYGYTF. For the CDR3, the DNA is TGCGCCAGCAGCTCCGGGACAGGGGTCACCAACTATGGCTACACCTTC.

The CDR3 nucleotides read TGTGCCAGCAGCGTAGCTAGCGGGAGGGTAAAAGAGACCCAGTACTTC. Protein sequence: CASSVASGRVKETQYF. The chain recombines TRBV9 with TRBJ2-5, with 12 bases identical to TRBD2. V shed 0 bases and J 3 bases; nucleotides not matched to a gene: 3. The CDR3 extends over 16 amino acids. The germline CDR1 and CDR2 sequences are SGDLS and YYNGEE.

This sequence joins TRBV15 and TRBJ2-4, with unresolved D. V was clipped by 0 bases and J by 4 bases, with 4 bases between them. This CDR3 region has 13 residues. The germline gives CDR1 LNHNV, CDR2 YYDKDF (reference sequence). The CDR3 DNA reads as TGTGCCACCAGCAGAGAGGCAAAAAACATTCAGTACTTC. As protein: CATSREAKNIQYF.

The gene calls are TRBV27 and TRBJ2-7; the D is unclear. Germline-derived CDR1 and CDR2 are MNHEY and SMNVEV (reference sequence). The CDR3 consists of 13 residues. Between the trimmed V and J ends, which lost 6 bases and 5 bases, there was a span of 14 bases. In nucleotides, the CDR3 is TGTGCCAGCAGGACAAACTGGGCAGACGAGCAGTACTTC. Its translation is CASRTNWADEQYF.

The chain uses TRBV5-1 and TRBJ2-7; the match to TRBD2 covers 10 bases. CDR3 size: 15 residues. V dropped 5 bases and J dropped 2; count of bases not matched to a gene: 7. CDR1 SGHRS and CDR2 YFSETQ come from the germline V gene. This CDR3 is CASRLRTSGPYEQYF. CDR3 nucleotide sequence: TGCGCCAGCAGACTCAGGACTAGCGGCCCCTACGAGCAGTACTTC.

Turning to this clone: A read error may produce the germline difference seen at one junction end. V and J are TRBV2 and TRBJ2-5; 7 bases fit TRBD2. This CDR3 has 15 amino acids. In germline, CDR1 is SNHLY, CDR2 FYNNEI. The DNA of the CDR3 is TGTGCCAGCAGTGTGGGTCTAGCGGTTCAAGGGACCCAGTACTTC. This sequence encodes CASSVGLAVQGTQYF. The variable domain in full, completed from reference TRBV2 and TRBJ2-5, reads EPEVTQTPSHQVTQMGQEVILRCVPISNHLYFYWYRQILGQKVEFLVSFYNNEISEKSEIFDDQFSVERPDGSNFTLKIRSTKLEDSAMYFCASSVGLAVQGTQYFGPGTRLLVL.

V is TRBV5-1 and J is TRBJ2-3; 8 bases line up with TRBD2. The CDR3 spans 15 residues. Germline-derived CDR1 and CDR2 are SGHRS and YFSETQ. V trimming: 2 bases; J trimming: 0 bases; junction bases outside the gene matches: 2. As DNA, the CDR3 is TGCGCCAGCAGCTTTAGCGGGGCTAGCACAGATACGCAGTATTTT. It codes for CASSFSGASTDTQYF.

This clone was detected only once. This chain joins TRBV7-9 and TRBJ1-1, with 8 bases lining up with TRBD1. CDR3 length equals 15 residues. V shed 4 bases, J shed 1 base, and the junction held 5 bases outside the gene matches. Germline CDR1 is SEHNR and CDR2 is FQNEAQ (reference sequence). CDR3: CASSYSGQGNTEAFF. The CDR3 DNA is TGTGCCAGCAGCTACTCCGGACAGGGGAACACTGAAGCTTTCTTT.

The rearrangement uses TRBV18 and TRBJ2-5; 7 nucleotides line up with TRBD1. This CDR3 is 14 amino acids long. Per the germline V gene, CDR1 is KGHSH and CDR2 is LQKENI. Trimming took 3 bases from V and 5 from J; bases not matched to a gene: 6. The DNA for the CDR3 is TGTGCCAGCTCACCCCTACAGGGGATCGAGACCCAGTACTTC. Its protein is CASSPLQGIETQYF.

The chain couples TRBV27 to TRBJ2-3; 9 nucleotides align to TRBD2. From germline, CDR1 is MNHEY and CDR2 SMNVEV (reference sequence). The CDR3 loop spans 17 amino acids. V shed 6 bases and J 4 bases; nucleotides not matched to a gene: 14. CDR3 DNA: TGTGCCAGCAGATACTCATACGGCGGGAGGGCCGCAGATACGCAGTATTTT. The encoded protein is CASRYSYGGRAADTQYF.

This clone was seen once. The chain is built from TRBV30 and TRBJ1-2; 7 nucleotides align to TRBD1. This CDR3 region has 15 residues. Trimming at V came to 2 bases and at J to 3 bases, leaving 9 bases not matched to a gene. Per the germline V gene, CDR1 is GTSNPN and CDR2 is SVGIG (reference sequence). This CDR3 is CAWSNPGTVDYGYTF. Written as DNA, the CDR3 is TGTGCCTGGAGTAATCCTGGGACAGTAGACTATGGCTACACCTTC.